This T cell receptor beta chain was sequenced in a study of vaccination and CD4 T cells after COVID-19. Study details: Collection of post-vaccine samples followed dose two by a median 72 days, spanning a range of 14 to 241. Overlapping SARS-CoV-2, HCoV-NL63, HCoV-OC43 and HCoV-229E spike peptides stimulated the cells. Overall study results and limits: The study examined relatively few convalescent patients and included no early post-infection timepoints.

This CDR3 has 12 amino acids. The germline gives CDR1 DFQATT, CDR2 SNEGSKA (reference sequence). About this clonotype: Its antigen is as yet unknown.

The Oncomine TCR Beta short-read assay generated sequence data from the DNA of cultured CD4+ T cells. TCRdb passed the PCR reads through MiXCR, listing each CDR3 protein once. This table has about 27,000 distinct CDR3 sequences, about 60% appearing once. Treatment noted: approximately nine-day PBMC culture with coronavirus spike peptide pools or control peptides (ViraFEST assay). Expansion of antigen-specific T cells with peptide pools by ViraFEST preceded sequencing of TCRs. This rearrangement joins TRBV20-1 to TRBJ2-1, with 8 bases identical to TRBD2. The clonotype originates from a human donor who received a COVID-19 vaccine. The sequencing used CD4+ T cells from blood, cultured in vitro, collected after SARS-CoV-2 vaccination. The DNA of the CDR3 is TGCACCCCCGGGGGGGCCTACAATGAGCAGTTCTTC. Translating gives CTPGGAYNEQFF.